This is a list of T cell receptor beta chains from one sample in a study of T cell therapy product for transplant patients. No antigens are known for them. Repertoires were generated with immunoSEQ multiplex PCR, while TCRdb's copy carries only in-frame clones and drops some. The sample has about 460 clones, approximately 60% seen once. Sequenced material: a sorted cell population cultured from PBMCs. Receptor source: an adult in good health. Each CDR3 is given with its conserved first and last residue. The order of the fields is J gene, clone size, V gene, D gene, CDR3 DNA, CDR3 protein. D genes are given only for firm matches. Not every row has a clone size; where given, it reads once, few, many or a size class.

>TRBJ1-2|NA|TRBV7-1|NA
TGTGCCAGCAGTGAAGAGGGGCAGGCTCTAACCTATGGCTACACCTTC
CASSEEGQALTYGYTF
>TRBJ1-1|once|TRBV11-3|NA
TGTGCCAGCAGTAGGGGTCGGATGAACACTGAAGCTTTCTTT
CASSRGRMNTEAFF
>TRBJ2-1|NA|TRBV11-2|TRBD1
TGTGCCAGCAGCCAAGAGGGGGCTAAGCAGTTCTTC
CASSQEGAKQFF
>TRBJ2-3|large|TRBV9|NA
TGTGCCAGCAGCGCGCAGGGGGGGGCAGGCCTAGCAGATACGCAGTATTTT
CASSAQGGAGLADTQYF
>TRBJ1-2|NA|TRBV7-9|NA
TGTGCCAGCAGCTTAGGCGCAGGGCTAAACTATGGCTACACCTTC
CASSLGAGLNYGYTF
>TRBJ1-4|NA|TRBV2|NA
TGTGCCAGCACGGGGGACACCTCAACTAATGAAAAACTGTTTTTT
CASTGDTSTNEKLFF
>TRBJ2-3|NA|TRBV14|TRBD2
TGTGCCAGCAGCCCAGCCTGGGAACTAGCGGGGGTACGGACGCAGTATTTT
CASSPAWELAGVRTQYF
>TRBJ1-1|few|TRBV2|TRBD1
TGTGCCAGCAGTGAGGGAAACAGGGGGGGAACTGAAGCTTTCTTT
CASSEGNRGGTEAFF
>TRBJ1-5|medium-sized|TRBV19|NA
TGTGCCAGTAGTATTGATTGGAGAGGGGTACAGCCCCAGCATTTT
CASSIDWRGVQPQHF
>TRBJ1-4|NA|TRBV7-2|NA
TGTGCCAGCAGCTCCGAAGCCAATGAAAAACTGTTTTTT
CASSSEANEKLFF
>TRBJ2-1|NA|TRBV30|TRBD1
TGTGCCTGGAGTCAGGGACAGGGGACCTACAATGAGCAGTTCTTC
CAWSQGQGTYNEQFF
>TRBJ2-7|few|TRBV11-2|NA
TGTGCCAGCAGCTTAGAAGGGCCAGGGGGGCCGAAATACGAGCAGTACTTC
CASSLEGPGGPKYEQYF
>TRBJ2-3|NA|TRBV27|TRBD1
TGTGCCAGCAGTACCGAACAGGGGGCCTTTGGCACAGATACGCAGTATTTT
CASSTEQGAFGTDTQYF
>TRBJ1-3|medium-sized|TRBV9|NA
TGTGCCAGCAGCGTAGAAGGGGGAAACACCATATATTTT
CASSVEGGNTIYF
>TRBJ1-1|NA|TRBV7-8|NA
TGTGCCAGCAGCTTAAATTCGGGATCTGAAGCTTTCTTT
CASSLNSGSEAFF
>TRBJ2-1|once|TRBV9|TRBD2
TGTGCCAGCAGCGTACTAGCGGACTCCTACAATGAGCAGTTCTTC
CASSVLADSYNEQFF
>TRBJ2-1|NA|TRBV25-1|NA
TGTGCCAGCAGTCTGGGCGATGAGCAGTTCTTC
CASSLGDEQFF
>TRBJ2-1|NA|TRBV11-3|NA
TGTGCCAGCAGCTTAGATCTACGGAATGAGCAGTTCTTC
CASSLDLRNEQFF
>TRBJ1-2|once|TRBV7-9|TRBD1
TGTGCCAGCAGCGCCCCGGGACAGGGGAACTATGGCTACACCTTC
CASSAPGQGNYGYTF
>TRBJ2-1|medium-sized|TRBV25-1|NA
TGTGCCAGCAGTGAATCTAGGGAGCCCCAGTTCTTC
CASSESREPQFF
>TRBJ1-5|NA|TRBV6-1|NA
TGTGCCAGCAGTGGACTCTGGGGCGCCGGCAATCAGCCCCAGCATTTT
CASSGLWGAGNQPQHF
>TRBJ2-3|NA|TRBV7-8|TRBD2
TGTGCCAGCAGCTTAATCGCCGCTAGCGGGGGGCCTAGCACAGATACGCAGTATTTT
CASSLIAASGGPSTDTQYF
>TRBJ1-1|once|TRBV18|TRBD1
TGTGCCAGCTCAAACTACAGGGGCACTGAAGCTTTCTTT
CASSNYRGTEAFF
>TRBJ1-2|few|TRBV19|TRBD1
TGTGCCAGTAGTACCACAGGGGGTGATGGCTACACCTTC
CASSTTGGDGYTF
>TRBJ1-5|few|TRBV19|NA
TGTGCCAGTAGCCCGGAGTGGGCAGGCCAACAGCCCCAGCATTTT
CASSPEWAGQQPQHF
>TRBJ1-1|NA|TRBV5-4|NA
TGTGCCAGCAGCTTTGCAGCCGGGGTCGCTGAAGCTTTCTTT
CASSFAAGVAEAFF
>TRBJ1-2|NA|TRBV5-4|NA
TGTGCCAGCAGTGAAGAGGGGCAGGCTCTAACCTATGGCTACACCTTC
CASSEEGQALTYGYTF
>TRBJ2-7|few|TRBV25-1|NA
TGTGCCAGCAGCAGTCTCGAGCAGTACTTC
CASSSLEQYF
>TRBJ2-7|NA|TRBV4-1|NA
TGCGCCAGCAGCCAGGGTCCAGGGGACGAGCAGTACTTC
CASSQGPGDEQYF
>TRBJ1-1|NA|TRBV5-3|NA
TGTGCCAGCAGCTTTGCAGCCGGGGTCGCTGAAGCTTTCTTT
CASSFAAGVAEAFF
>TRBJ2-5|NA|TRBV4-1|NA
TGCGCCAGCAGCCAAGAAAGACAAAGAGGAGAGACCCAGTACTTC
CASSQERQRGETQYF
>TRBJ2-7|NA|TRBV15|NA
TGTGCCACCAGCAGAGAGGAAACTTCTCTGCACGAGCAGTACTTC
CATSREETSLHEQYF
>TRBJ1-4|medium-sized|TRBV27|NA
TGTGCCAGCAGTTTCACCACAACTAATGAAAAACTGTTTTTT
CASSFTTTNEKLFF
>TRBJ2-1|NA|TRBV5-6|NA
TGTGCCAGCAGCTTGGGAAGGGTGTGGAGCAATGAGCAGTTCTTC
CASSLGRVWSNEQFF
>TRBJ1-2|once|TRBV6-9|NA
TGTGCCAGCAGTGAAGAGGGGCAGGCTCTAACCTATGGCTACACCTTC
CASSEEGQALTYGYTF
>TRBJ1-1|NA|TRBV10-3|NA
TGTGCCATCAGTGAGAAGACACCGAACACTGAAGCTTTCTTT
CAISEKTPNTEAFF